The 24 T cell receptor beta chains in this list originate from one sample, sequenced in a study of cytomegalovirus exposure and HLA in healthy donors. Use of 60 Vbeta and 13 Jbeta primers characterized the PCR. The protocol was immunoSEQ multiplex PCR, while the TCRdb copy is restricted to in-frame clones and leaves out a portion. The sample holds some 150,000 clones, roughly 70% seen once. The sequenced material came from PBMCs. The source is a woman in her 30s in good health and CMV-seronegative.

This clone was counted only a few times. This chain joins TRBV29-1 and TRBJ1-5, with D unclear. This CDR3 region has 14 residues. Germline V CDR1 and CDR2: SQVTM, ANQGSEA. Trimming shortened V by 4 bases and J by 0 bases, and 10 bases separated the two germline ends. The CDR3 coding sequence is TGCAGCGTTGCCCCATCCAATAGCAATCAGCCCCAGCATTTT. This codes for CSVAPSNSNQPQHF.

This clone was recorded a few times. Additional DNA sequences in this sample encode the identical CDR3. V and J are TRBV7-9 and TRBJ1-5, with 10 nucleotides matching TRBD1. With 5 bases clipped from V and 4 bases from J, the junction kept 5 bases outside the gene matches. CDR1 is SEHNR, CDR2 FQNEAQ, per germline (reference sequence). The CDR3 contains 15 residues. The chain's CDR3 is CASSPGTGANQPQHF. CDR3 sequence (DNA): TGTGCCAGCAGCCCTGGGACAGGGGCTAATCAGCCCCAGCATTTT.

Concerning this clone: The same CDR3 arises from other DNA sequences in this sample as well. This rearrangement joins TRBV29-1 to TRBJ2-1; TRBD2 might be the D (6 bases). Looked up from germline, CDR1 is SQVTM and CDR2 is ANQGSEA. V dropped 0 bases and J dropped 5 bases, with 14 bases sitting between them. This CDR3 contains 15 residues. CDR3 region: CSVEDLSGPDNEQFF. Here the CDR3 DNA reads TGCAGCGTTGAAGACTTAAGCGGGCCTGACAATGAGCAGTTCTTC.

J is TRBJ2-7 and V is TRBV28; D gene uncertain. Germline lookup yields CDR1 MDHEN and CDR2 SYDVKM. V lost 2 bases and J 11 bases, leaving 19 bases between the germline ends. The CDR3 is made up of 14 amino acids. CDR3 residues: CASSLSGRSTQEYF. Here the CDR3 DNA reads TGTGCCAGCAGTTTAAGTGGTAGGTCTACGCAGGAGTACTTC.

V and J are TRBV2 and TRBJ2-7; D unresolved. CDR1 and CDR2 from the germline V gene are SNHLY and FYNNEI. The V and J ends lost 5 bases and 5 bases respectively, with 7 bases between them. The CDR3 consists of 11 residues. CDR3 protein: CASSLYHEQYF. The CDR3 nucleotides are TGTGCCAGCAGTCTATACCACGAGCAGTACTTC.

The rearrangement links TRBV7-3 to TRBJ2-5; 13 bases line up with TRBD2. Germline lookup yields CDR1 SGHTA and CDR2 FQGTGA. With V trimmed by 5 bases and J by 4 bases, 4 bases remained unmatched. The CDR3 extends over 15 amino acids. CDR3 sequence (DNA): TGTGCCAGCAGCCGGACTAGCGGGGGTAGAGAGACCCAGTACTTC. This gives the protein CASSRTSGGRETQYF.

In DNA form, the CDR3 reads TGCGCCAGCAGCTGGCAGGGGAACACAGATACGCAGTATTTT. Its translation: CASSWQGNTDTQYF. The J gene is TRBJ2-3, the V gene TRBV5-1; D is perhaps TRBD1 (6 bases). Germline lookup yields CDR1 SGHRS and CDR2 YFSETQ. V was trimmed by 3 bases and J by 2 bases, leaving 10 bases between them. This CDR3 region has 14 residues.

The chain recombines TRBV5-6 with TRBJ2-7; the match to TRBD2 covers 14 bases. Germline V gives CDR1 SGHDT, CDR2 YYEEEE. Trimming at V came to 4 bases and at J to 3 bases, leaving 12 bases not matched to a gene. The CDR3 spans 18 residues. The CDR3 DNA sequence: TGTGCCAGCAGCCGGGGACTAGCGGGGGTGCTCTCCCACTACGAGCAGTACTTC. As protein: CASSRGLAGVLSHYEQYF.

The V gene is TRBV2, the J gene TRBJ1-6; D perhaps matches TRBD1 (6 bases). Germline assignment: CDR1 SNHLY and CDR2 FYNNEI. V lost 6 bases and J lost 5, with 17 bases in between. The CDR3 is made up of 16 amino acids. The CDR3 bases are TGTGCCAGCAGGGCACGCGTGGGGACAAATAATTCACCCCTCCACTTT. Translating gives CASRARVGTNNSPLHF.

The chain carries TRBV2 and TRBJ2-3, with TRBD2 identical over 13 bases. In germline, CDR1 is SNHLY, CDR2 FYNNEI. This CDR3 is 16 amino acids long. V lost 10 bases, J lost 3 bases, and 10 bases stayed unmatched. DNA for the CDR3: TGTGCCAACCCAACTAGCGGGGGGGCCGGTACAGATACGCAGTATTTT. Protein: CANPTSGGAGTDTQYF.

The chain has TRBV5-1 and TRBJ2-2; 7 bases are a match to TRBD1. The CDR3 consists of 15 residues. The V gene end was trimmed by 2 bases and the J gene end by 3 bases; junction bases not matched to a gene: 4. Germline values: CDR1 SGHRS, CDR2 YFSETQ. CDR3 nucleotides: TGCGCCAGCAGCTTACAGGGGCCGCACACCGGGGAGCTGTTTTTT. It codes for CASSLQGPHTGELFF.

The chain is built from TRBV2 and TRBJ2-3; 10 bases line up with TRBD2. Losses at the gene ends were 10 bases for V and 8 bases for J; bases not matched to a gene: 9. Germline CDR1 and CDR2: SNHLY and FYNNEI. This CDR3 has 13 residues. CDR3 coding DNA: TGTGCCACCCTGGAGCGGGAGGGTCTTACGCAGTATTTT. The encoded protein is CATLEREGLTQYF.

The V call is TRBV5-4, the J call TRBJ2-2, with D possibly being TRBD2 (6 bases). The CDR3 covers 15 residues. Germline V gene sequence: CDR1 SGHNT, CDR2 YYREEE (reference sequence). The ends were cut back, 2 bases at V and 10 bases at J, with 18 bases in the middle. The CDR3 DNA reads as TGTGCCAGCAGCTTATCTGGGGGGAATAAAAAGGAGCTGTTTTTT. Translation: CASSLSGGNKKELFF.

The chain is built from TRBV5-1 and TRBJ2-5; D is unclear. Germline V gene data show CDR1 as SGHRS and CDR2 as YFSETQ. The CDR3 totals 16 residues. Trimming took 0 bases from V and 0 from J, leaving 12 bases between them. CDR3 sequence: CASSLVSSGHQETQYF. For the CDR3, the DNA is TGCGCCAGCAGCTTGGTTAGTTCAGGCCACCAAGAGACCCAGTACTTC.

CDR3 region: CAGKRSGATNEKLFF. CDR3 coding DNA: TGTGCCGGCAAAAGAAGTGGGGCGACTAATGAAAAACTGTTTTTT. The gene calls are TRBV2 and TRBJ1-4; possibly TRBD1 for D (5 bases). Trimming removed 11 bases from V and 2 bases from J, with 18 bases in between. Germline CDR1 SNHLY, CDR2 FYNNEI. The CDR3 totals 15 residues.

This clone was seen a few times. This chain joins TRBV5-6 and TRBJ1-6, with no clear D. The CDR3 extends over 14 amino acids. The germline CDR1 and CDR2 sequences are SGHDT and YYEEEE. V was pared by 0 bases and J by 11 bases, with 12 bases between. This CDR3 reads CASSLARLLAPLHF. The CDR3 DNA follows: TGTGCCAGCAGCTTGGCCAGGTTACTTGCACCCCTCCACTTT.

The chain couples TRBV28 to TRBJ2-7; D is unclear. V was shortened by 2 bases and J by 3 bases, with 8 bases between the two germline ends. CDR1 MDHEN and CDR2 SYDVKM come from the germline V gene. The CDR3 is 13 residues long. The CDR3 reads CASSLPRGYEQYF. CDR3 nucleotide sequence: TGTGCCAGCAGTTTACCCCGAGGCTACGAGCAGTACTTC. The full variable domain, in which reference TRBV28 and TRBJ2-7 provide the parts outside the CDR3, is DVKVTQSSRYLVKRTGEKVFLECVQDMDHENMFWYRQDPGLGLRLIYFSYDVKMKEKGDIPEGYSVSREKKERFSLILESASTNQTSMYLCASSLPRGYEQYFGPGTRLTVT.

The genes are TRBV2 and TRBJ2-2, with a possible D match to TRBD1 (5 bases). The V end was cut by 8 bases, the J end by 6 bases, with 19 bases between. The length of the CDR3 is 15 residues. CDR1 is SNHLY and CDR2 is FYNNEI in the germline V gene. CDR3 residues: CASFQTAPTAGELFF. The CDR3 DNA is TGTGCCAGCTTCCAGACAGCCCCTACAGCCGGGGAGCTGTTTTTT.

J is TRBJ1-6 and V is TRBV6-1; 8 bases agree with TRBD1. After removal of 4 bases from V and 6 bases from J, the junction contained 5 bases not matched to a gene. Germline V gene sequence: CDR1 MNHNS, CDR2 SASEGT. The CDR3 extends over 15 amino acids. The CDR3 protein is CASSARGHLNSPLHF. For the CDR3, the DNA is TGTGCCAGCAGTGCCAGGGGGCATCTTAATTCACCCCTCCACTTT.

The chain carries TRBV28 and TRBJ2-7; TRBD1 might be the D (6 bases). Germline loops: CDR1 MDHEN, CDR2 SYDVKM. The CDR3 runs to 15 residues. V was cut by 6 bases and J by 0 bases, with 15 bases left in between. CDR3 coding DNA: TGTGCCAGCAGAAACAGGGTGATAAACTCCTACGAGCAGTACTTC. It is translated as CASRNRVINSYEQYF.

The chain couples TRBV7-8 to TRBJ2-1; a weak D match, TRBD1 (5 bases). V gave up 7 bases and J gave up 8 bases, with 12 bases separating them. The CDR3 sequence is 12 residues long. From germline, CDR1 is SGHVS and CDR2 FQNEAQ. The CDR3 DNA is TGTGCCAGCACCCTAGAAGGGGATGAGCAGTTCTTC. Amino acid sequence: CASTLEGDEQFF.

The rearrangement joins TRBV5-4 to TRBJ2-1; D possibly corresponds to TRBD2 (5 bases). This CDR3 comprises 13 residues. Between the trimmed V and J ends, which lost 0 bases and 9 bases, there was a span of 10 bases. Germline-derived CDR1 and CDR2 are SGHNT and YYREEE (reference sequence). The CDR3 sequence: CASSLAREPEQFF. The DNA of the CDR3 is TGTGCCAGCAGCTTGGCCCGGGAACCTGAGCAGTTCTTC.

DNA of the CDR3: TGTGCCAGAGCGGGAGGGCCCCCTTTTTCGGATACGCAGTATTTT. It yields the protein CARAGGPPFSDTQYF. The chain uses TRBV5-4 and TRBJ2-3, with TRBD2 identical over 10 bases. The J segment lost 6 bases and the V segment lost 8 bases, leaving 12 bases of the junction unmatched. Germline V gene lookup returns CDR1 SGHNT and CDR2 YYREEE (reference sequence). CDR3 length equals 15 residues.

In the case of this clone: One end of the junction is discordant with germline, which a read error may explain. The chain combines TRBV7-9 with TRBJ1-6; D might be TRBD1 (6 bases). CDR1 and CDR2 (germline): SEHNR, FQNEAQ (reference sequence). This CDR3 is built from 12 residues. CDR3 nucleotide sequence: TGTTCCAGCAACAGGGAGAATTCACCCCTCCACTTT. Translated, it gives CSSNRENSPLHF.